The clone carrying this T cell receptor (beta chain) was picked up many times. Its antigen is undetermined. The V gene lost 10 bases and the J gene lost 7 bases, with 13 bases spanning the gap. Per germline, CDR1 MDHEN and CDR2 SYDVKM. This CDR3 has 11 amino acids. Through Arm-PCR of CDR3 regions and iRepertoire HTBI primers, TCR beta libraries were built. In the study's own analysis: The identification of 62 TRBV and 14 TRBJ segments was made across samples. TCRdb processed the multiplex PCR reads anew with MiXCR; each CDR3 protein has one entry. The V and J calls reflect TCRdb's pipeline rather than the authors' work. The table records 350,000 to 450,000 distinct CDR3 sequences, over 20% of them present only once. The time point is: persistent/refractory GD, antithyroid drugs over 5 years with positive TRAb. TCR sequences were obtained from RNA taken from PBMCs. Roughly 9.3 milliliters of peripheral blood were taken and placed in EDTA tubes.

This sample is part of a study of regulatory T cells in long-lasting Graves disease. Overall study results and limits: With persistent disease, TRBV28, TRBJ1-2 and TRBJ2-5 were the favored segments. Possibly, accuracy suffered from the small sample size.

The chain combines TRBV28 with TRBJ1-2; D is possibly TRBD1 (5 bases). The material sequenced was peripheral blood mononuclear cells (PBMCs), taken when the disease was refractory, from a patient treated with antithyroid drugs. The sequence derives from a female donor with Graves disease. CDR3 in DNA: TGTGCCATCGGACATCAGACTGGCTACACCTTC. It encodes CAIGHQTGYTF.